This T cell receptor (beta chain) was recorded in a study of T-cell reconstitution after alpha-beta-depleted transplantation in children. Trimming removed 4 bases at V and 0 bases at J, with 8 bases between. This CDR3 spans 15 amino acids. Germline-derived CDR1 and CDR2 are SGHDT and YYEEEE. Only a few counts were recorded for this clonotype. The TCRbeta library was prepared with unique molecular identifiers. TCRdb called the PCR reads again in MiXCR, with one record for every CDR3 protein. The data hold 490,000 or so distinct CDR3 sequences, with around 13% observed a single time. This clonotype originated in a human donor who donated a stem cell graft to a child with combined immunodeficiency. The sequenced sample was PBMCs from the stem cell graft donor, obtained from the stem cell graft. V gene TRBV5-6 combines with J gene TRBJ2-6, with D unresolved. DNA of the CDR3: TGTGCCAGCAGCCTCAGGAACTCTGGGGCCAACGTCCTGACTTTC. This translates into CASSLRNSGANVLTF.